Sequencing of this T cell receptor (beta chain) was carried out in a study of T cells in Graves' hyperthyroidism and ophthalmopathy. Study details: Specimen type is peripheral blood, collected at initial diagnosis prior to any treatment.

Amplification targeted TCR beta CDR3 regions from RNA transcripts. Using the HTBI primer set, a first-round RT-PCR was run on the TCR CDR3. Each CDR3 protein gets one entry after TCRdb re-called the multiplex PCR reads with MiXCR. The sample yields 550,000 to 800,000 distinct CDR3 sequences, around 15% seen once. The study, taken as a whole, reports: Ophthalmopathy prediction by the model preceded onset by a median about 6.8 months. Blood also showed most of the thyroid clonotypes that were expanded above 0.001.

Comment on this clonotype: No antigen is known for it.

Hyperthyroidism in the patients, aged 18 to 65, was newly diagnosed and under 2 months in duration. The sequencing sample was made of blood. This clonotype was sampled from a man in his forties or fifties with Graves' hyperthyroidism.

The CDR3, as DNA: TGCAGCGCAATAAAACTAGACTACAATGAGCAGTTCTTC. This codes for CSAIKLDYNEQFF. This sequence joins TRBV29-1 and TRBJ2-1; D might be TRBD2 (5 bases). The CDR3 runs to 13 residues. Germline V CDR1 and CDR2: SQVTM, ANQGSEA. V gave up 7 bases and J gave up 3 bases, with 13 bases separating them.